A selection of T cell receptor beta chains follows, all from one sample in a study of beta chain features in type 1 diabetes. The assay was immunoSEQ multiplex PCR, and TCRdb's table has in-frame clones only and misses some. The sample includes around 190,000 clones, roughly an eighth of them seen just once. The source material was central memory CD4+ T cells from blood. These receptors came from a woman in her late teens or twenties in good health. CDR3s include the opening cysteine and the closing phenylalanine or tryptophan. D genes are given only for firm matches. The listing skips clone size in some rows; elsewhere it reads once, few, many or a size class.

d_call,clone_size,v_call,j_call,cdr3_aa,cdr3_nt
-,few,TRBV6-6,TRBJ2-7,CASSYSSGAQYEQYF,TGTGCCAGCAGTTACTCTTCAGGGGCACAGTACGAGCAGTACTTC
-,-,TRBV30,TRBJ1-4,CAWTPVLTPNRKRKEKLFF,TGTGCCTGGACTCCCGTTCTGACCCCGAATCGGAAGCGAAAGGAAAAACTGTTTTTT
-,few,TRBV5-4,TRBJ1-4,CASSFRTSNEKLFF,TGTGCCAGCAGCTTTCGGACAAGTAATGAAAAACTGTTTTTT
-,few,TRBV27,TRBJ2-1,CASSFEGGYNEQFF,TGTGCCAGCAGTTTTGAAGGCGGATACAATGAGCAGTTCTTC
-,-,TRBV5-4,TRBJ1-5,CASSLGGGQPQHF,TGTGCCAGCAGCTTGGGAGGGGGTCAGCCCCAGCATTTT
TRBD1,-,TRBV30,TRBJ2-1,CAWKPGQYNEQFF,TGTGCCTGGAAGCCGGGACAGTACAATGAGCAGTTCTTC
-,-,TRBV25-1,TRBJ1-1,CASSDGLNTEAFF,TGTGCCAGCAGTGATGGGCTGAACACTGAAGCTTTCTTT
TRBD1,few,TRBV9,TRBJ2-5,CASSVGRGRVETQYF,TGTGCCAGCAGCGTAGGAAGGGGGCGAGTAGAGACCCAGTACTTC
TRBD1,-,TRBV10-3,TRBJ1-1,CAISDWTGGNTEAFF,TGTGCCATCAGTGACTGGACAGGCGGGAACACTGAAGCTTTCTTT
-,few,TRBV28,TRBJ1-1,CASTRGGGGGVNTEAFF,TGTGCCAGCACCCGGGGCGGCGGGGGAGGTGTGAACACTGAAGCTTTCTTT
TRBD1,-,TRBV2,TRBJ1-5,CASQGQGLGNQPQHF,TGTGCCAGCCAAGGACAGGGGTTGGGGAATCAGCCCCAGCATTTT
TRBD1,-,TRBV9,TRBJ1-3,CASSATGAGNTIYF,TGTGCCAGCAGCGCGACAGGGGCTGGAAACACCATATATTTT
TRBD1,few,TRBV18,TRBJ2-3,CASSPDRGTDTQYF,TGTGCCAGCTCACCCGACAGGGGCACAGATACGCAGTATTTT
-,few,TRBV6-5,TRBJ1-5,CASSRGINQPQHF,TGTGCCAGCAGTAGGGGCATTAATCAGCCCCAGCATTTT
TRBD1,-,TRBV7-3,TRBJ1-2,CASSFTGTVGYTF,TGTGCCAGCAGCTTTACCGGGACAGTTGGCTACACCTTC
-,-,TRBV5-1,TRBJ2-6,CASSLDSGANVLTF,TGCGCCAGCAGCTTGGATAGTGGGGCCAACGTCCTGACTTTC
-,-,TRBV5-6,TRBJ2-7,CASSLEGTAVSYEQYF,TGTGCCAGCAGTTTGGAGGGGACAGCGGTCTCCTACGAGCAGTACTTC
TRBD1,many,TRBV19,TRBJ2-5,CASSVGQQETQYF,TGTGCCAGTAGTGTGGGACAGCAAGAGACCCAGTACTTC
TRBD1,-,TRBV4-2,TRBJ2-7,CASSPRTGAEQYF,TGTGCCAGCAGCCCCAGGACAGGGGCCGAGCAGTACTTC
-,few,TRBV10-3,TRBJ1-2,CAISELQGYTF,TGTGCCATCAGTGAGTTACAAGGCTACACCTTC
TRBD1,-,TRBV27,TRBJ2-7,CASSLSDRGREQYF,TGTGCCAGCAGTTTATCAGACAGGGGGCGCGAGCAGTACTTC
TRBD1,many,TRBV7-8,TRBJ2-7,CASSLRRDRVHEQYF,TGTGCCAGCAGCTTAAGGAGGGACAGGGTCCACGAGCAGTACTTC
TRBD1,-,TRBV10-3,TRBJ2-7,CAIGGQGQGEQYF,TGTGCCATCGGGGGACAGGGCCAGGGGGAGCAGTACTTC
TRBD1,few,TRBV28,TRBJ2-1,CASILSGTGGRVSYNEQFF,TGTGCCAGCATCCTTAGCGGGACAGGGGGCCGTGTCAGCTACAATGAGCAGTTCTTC
TRBD2,-,TRBV5-6,TRBJ2-3,CASSLTSRSTDTQYF,TGTGCCAGCAGCCTGACTAGCCGAAGCACAGATACGCAGTATTTT
TRBD1,-,TRBV9,TRBJ2-3,CASSVVGQGTDTQYF,TGTGCCAGCAGCGTAGTGGGACAGGGAACAGATACGCAGTATTTT
-,-,TRBV29-1,TRBJ1-5,CSVAQGDNQPQHF,TGCAGCGTTGCACAGGGAGACAATCAGCCCCAGCATTTT
-,-,TRBV19,TRBJ2-5,CASSLGGAFGQETQYF,TGTGCCAGTAGCCTGGGGGGGGCGTTCGGGCAAGAGACCCAGTACTTC
-,-,TRBV7-2,TRBJ1-2,CASTSQENYGYTF,TGTGCCAGCACCTCACAGGAAAACTATGGCTACACCTTC
-,few,TRBV7-2,TRBJ2-7,CASSLERGGYEQYF,TGTGCCAGCAGCTTGGAAAGGGGCGGCTACGAGCAGTACTTC
-,few,TRBV7-9,TRBJ2-3,CASSFGTKTDTQYF,TGTGCCAGCAGCTTCGGGACAAAAACAGATACGCAGTATTTT
TRBD1,-,TRBV7-9,TRBJ2-3,CASRLDRGSGYF,TGTGCCAGCAGGCTGGACAGGGGAAGCGGGTATTTT
-,-,TRBV9,TRBJ2-5,CASSVVGSPETQYF,TGTGCCAGCAGCGTAGTGGGTAGCCCGGAGACCCAGTACTTC
TRBD2,few,TRBV7-2,TRBJ2-1,CASSPTGTSGYNEQFF,TGTGCCAGCAGCCCGACCGGGACTAGCGGATACAATGAGCAGTTCTTC
-,-,TRBV27,TRBJ2-7,CASTGRSSYEQYF,TGTGCCAGCACAGGGCGAAGCTCCTACGAGCAGTACTTC
-,few,TRBV7-9,TRBJ2-3,CASRSGYTDTQYF,TGTGCCAGTCGTAGCGGATACACAGATACGCAGTATTTT
-,few,TRBV9,TRBJ2-2,CASSVATEPHRELFF,TGTGCCAGCAGCGTAGCGACAGAGCCACACCGGGAGCTGTTTTTT
TRBD1,-,TRBV25-1,TRBJ1-4,CASSGVGQEGEKLFF,TGTGCCAGCAGTGGGGTGGGACAGGAGGGTGAAAAACTGTTTTTT
TRBD2,-,TRBV7-8,TRBJ2-1,CASIPGTSRYNEQFF,TGTGCCAGCATCCCCGGGACTAGCCGTTACAATGAGCAGTTCTTC
TRBD1,-,TRBV7-9,TRBJ1-4,CASSTGQGYEKLFF,TGTGCCAGCAGCACAGGACAGGGCTATGAAAAACTGTTTTTT
TRBD1,-,TRBV7-6,TRBJ2-7,CASSLGTGGSYEQYF,TGTGCCAGCAGCCTTGGGACAGGGGGAAGCTACGAGCAGTACTTC
-,few,TRBV28,TRBJ2-7,CASSLPGSYEQYF,TGTGCCAGCAGTTTGCCAGGATCCTACGAGCAGTACTTC
TRBD2,-,TRBV7-2,TRBJ2-3,CASSAGTRPSDTQYF,TGTGCCAGCAGCGCCGGGACTAGACCCTCAGATACGCAGTATTTT
TRBD2,-,TRBV6-6,TRBJ2-7,CASSYGAGVSYEQYF,TGTGCCAGCAGTTACGGAGCGGGAGTCTCCTACGAGCAGTACTTC